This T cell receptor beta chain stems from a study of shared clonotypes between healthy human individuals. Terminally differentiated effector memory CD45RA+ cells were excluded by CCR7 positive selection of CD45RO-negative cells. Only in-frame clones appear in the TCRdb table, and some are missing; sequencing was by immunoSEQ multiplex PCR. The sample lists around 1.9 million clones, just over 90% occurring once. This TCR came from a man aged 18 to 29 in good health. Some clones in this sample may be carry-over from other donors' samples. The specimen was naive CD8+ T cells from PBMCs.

The CDR3 is CASSAGTTYEQYF. As DNA, the CDR3 is TGCGCCAGCAGCGCCGGGACAACCTACGAGCAGTACTTC. This sequence joins TRBV5-1 and TRBJ2-7; a weak D match, TRBD1 (6 bases). The germline gives CDR1 SGHRS, CDR2 YFSETQ. Trimming shortened V by 4 bases and J by 2 bases, and 10 bases separated the two germline ends. The CDR3 covers 13 residues.